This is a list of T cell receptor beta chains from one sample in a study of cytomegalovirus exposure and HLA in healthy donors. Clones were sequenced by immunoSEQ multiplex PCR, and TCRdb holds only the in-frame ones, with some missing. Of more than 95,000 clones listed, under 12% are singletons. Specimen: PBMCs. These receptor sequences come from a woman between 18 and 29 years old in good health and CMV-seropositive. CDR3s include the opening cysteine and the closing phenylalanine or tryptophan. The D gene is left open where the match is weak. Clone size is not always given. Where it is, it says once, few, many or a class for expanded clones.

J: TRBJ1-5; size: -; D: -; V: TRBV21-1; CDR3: CASSKVQGGNQPQHF; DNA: TGTGCCAGCAGCAAAGTACAGGGAGGCAATCAGCCCCAGCATTTT
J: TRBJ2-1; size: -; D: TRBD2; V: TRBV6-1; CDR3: CASSEFLPTSGNNEQFF; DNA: TGTGCCAGCAGTGAATTTTTGCCGACTAGCGGGAACAATGAGCAGTTCTTC
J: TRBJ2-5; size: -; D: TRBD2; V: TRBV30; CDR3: CAWSASGSGTQYF; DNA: TGTGCCTGGAGTGCTAGCGGGAGCGGGACCCAGTACTTC
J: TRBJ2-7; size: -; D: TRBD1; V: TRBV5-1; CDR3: CASRTGNYEQYF; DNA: TGCGCCAGCCGGACAGGGAACTACGAGCAGTACTTC
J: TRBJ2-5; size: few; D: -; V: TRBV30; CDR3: CAWSVLGGLGETQYF; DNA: TGTGCCTGGAGTGTACTCGGGGGGCTGGGAGAGACCCAGTACTTC
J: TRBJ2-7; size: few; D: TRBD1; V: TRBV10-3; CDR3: CAISESVGTGTAEQYF; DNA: TGTGCCATCAGTGAGTCGGTCGGGACAGGGACCGCCGAGCAGTACTTC
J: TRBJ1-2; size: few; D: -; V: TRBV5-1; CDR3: CASRPDFGTLNYGYTF; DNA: TGCGCCAGCAGGCCCGATTTCGGGACACTAAACTATGGCTACACCTTC
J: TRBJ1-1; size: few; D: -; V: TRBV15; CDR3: CATSSGRFTGDTEAFF; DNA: TGTGCCACCAGCAGCGGTCGTTTCACGGGGGACACTGAAGCTTTCTTT
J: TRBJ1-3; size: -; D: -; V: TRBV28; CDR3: CASSFAGERNTIYF; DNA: TGTGCCAGCAGTTTTGCAGGGGAGAGAAACACCATATATTTT
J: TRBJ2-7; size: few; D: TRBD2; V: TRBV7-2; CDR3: CASSPSGRSSYEQYF; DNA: TGTGCCAGCAGCCCTAGCGGGAGGAGCTCCTACGAGCAGTACTTC
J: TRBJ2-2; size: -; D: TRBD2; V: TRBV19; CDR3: CASSEAGNTGELFF; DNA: TGTGCCAGTAGTGAAGCGGGGAATACCGGGGAGCTGTTTTTT
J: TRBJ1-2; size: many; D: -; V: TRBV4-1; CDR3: CASSQVLTPSGYTF; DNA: TGCGCCAGCAGCCAAGTCCTGACACCCTCTGGCTACACCTTC
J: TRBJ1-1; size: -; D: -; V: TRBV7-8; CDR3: CASSSTMNTEAFF; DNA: TGTGCCAGCAGCTCGACTATGAACACTGAAGCTTTCTTT
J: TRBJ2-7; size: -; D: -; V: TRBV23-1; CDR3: CASRPGHFNYEQYF; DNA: TGCGCCAGCCGCCCGGGACACTTTAACTACGAGCAGTACTTC
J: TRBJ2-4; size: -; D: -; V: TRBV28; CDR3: CASSRSQNAKNIQYF; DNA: TGTGCCAGCAGTAGGAGCCAGAACGCCAAAAACATTCAGTACTTC
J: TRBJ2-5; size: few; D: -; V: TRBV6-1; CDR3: CASSEGSWRYQETQYF; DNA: TGTGCCAGCAGTGAAGGAAGTTGGCGGTACCAAGAGACCCAGTACTTC
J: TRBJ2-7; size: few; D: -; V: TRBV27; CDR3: CASSSGNYEQYF; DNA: TGTGCCAGCAGTTCAGGAAATTACGAGCAGTACTTC
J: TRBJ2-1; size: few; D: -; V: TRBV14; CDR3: CASRYGPGEQFF; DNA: TGTGCCAGCAGATATGGACCGGGAGAGCAGTTCTTC
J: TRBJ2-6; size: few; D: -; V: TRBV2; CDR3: CASSGSRVSGANVLTF; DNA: TGTGCCAGCAGTGGTTCTCGGGTCTCAGGGGCCAACGTCCTGACTTTC
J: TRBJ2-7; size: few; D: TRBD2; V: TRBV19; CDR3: CASSIQAGGSYEQYF; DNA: TGTGCCAGTAGTATTCAAGCGGGGGGGTCCTACGAGCAGTACTTC
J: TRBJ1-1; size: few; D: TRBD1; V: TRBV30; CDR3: CAWATGGTEAFF; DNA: TGTGCCTGGGCGACAGGGGGCACTGAAGCTTTCTTT
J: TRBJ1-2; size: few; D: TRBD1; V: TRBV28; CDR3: CASSPGTDYGYTF; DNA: TGTGCCAGCAGCCCCGGGACAGACTATGGCTACACCTTC
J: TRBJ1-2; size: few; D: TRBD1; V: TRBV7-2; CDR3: CASSADRDYDGYTF; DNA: TGTGCCAGCAGCGCGGACAGGGATTACGATGGCTACACCTTC
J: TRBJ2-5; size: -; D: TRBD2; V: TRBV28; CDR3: CASTSRTSGGLTQYF; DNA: TGTGCCAGCACCAGCCGGACTAGCGGGGGGTTAACCCAGTACTTC
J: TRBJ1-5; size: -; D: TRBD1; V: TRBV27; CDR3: CASGGQGNSNQPQHF; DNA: TGTGCCAGCGGGGGACAGGGGAATAGCAATCAGCCCCAGCATTTT
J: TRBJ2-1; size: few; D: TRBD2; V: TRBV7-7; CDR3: CASSLSLAGYNEQFF; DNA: TGTGCTAGCAGCTTAAGCCTAGCGGGCTACAATGAGCAGTTCTTC
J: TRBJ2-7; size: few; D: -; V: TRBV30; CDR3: CAWTNSYEQYF; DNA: TGTGCCTGGACCAATTCCTACGAGCAGTACTTC
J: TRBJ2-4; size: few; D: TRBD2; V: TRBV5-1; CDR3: CASRSGDLAGSGNIQYF; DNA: TGCGCCAGCAGGTCAGGTGACCTAGCGGGGAGTGGAAACATTCAGTACTTC
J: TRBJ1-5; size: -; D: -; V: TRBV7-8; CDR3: CASSLDSRYSNQPQHF; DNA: TGTGCCAGCAGCCTGGACAGCCGATATAGCAATCAGCCCCAGCATTTT
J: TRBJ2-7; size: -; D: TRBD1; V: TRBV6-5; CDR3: CASSLDRDEQYF; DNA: TGTGCCAGCAGCTTGGACAGGGACGAGCAGTACTTC
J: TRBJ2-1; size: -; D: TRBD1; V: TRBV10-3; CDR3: CAISESFRGQGNEQFF; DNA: TGTGCCATCAGTGAGTCCTTTCGGGGACAGGGCAATGAGCAGTTCTTC
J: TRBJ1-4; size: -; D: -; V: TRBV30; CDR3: CAWNSEGRANEKLFF; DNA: TGTGCCTGGAACTCGGAGGGGCGCGCTAATGAAAAACTGTTTTTT
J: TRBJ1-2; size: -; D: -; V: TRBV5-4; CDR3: CASSFAGFGYGYTF; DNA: TGTGCCAGCAGCTTCGCGGGTTTTGGCTATGGCTACACCTTC
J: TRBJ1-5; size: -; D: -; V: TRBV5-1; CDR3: CASSLTPGGQPQHF; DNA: TGCGCCAGCAGCCTAACCCCGGGGGGTCAGCCCCAGCATTTT
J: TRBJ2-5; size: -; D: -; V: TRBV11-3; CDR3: CASSRGGEETQYF; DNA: TGTGCCAGCAGCCGAGGGGGGGAAGAGACCCAGTACTTC
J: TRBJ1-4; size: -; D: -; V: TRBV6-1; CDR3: CASSELQGTNEKLFF; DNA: TGTGCCAGCAGTGAACTGCAGGGAACTAATGAAAAACTGTTTTTT
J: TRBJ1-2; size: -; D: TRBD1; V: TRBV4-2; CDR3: CATGQGPYGYTF; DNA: TGTGCCACTGGACAGGGACCCTATGGCTACACCTTC
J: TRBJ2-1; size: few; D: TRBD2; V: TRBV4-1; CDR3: CASSPPGPVEGGLQFF; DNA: TGCGCCAGCAGCCCGCCTGGGCCCGTAGAGGGAGGGCTCCAGTTCTTC
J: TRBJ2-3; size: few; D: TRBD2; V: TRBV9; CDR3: CASSVGGSGRILTDTQYF; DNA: TGTGCCAGCAGCGTAGGAGGTAGCGGGAGGATACTCACAGATACGCAGTATTTT
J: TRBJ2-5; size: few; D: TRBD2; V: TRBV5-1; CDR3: CASGLAPSGGEETQYF; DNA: TGCGCCAGCGGCTTGGCGCCTAGCGGTGGAGAAGAGACCCAGTACTTC
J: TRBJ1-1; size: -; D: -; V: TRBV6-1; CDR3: CASTLFGQVEAFF; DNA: TGTGCCAGCACACTCTTCGGACAAGTAGAAGCTTTCTTT
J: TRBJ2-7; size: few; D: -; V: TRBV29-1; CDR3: CSVLQGPYEQYF; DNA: TGCAGCGTCCTGCAGGGTCCCTACGAGCAGTACTTC
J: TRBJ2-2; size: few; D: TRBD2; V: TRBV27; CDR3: CASSLSSGLVKSSVLFF; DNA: TGTGCCAGCAGTTTATCGTCGGGACTAGTCAAATCCAGCGTACTGTTTTTT
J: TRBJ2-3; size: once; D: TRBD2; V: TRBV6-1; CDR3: CASSVQAGGPDTQYF; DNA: TGTGCCAGCAGTGTTCAAGCGGGAGGGCCAGATACGCAGTATTTT
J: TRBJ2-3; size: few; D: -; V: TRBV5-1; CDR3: CASSPSGGNTDTQYF; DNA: TGCGCCAGCAGCCCCTCCGGGGGAAACACAGATACGCAGTATTTT
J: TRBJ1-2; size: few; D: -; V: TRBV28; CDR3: CASSGGFGGYTF; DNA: TGTGCCAGCAGCGGGGGATTTGGCGGCTACACCTTC
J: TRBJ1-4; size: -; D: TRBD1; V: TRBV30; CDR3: CAWAGTGTTKLFF; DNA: TGTGCCTGGGCCGGGACAGGGACCACAAAACTGTTTTTT
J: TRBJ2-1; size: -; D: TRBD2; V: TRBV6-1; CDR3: CASSEFLAGVSNEQFF; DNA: TGTGCCAGCAGTGAATTTCTAGCGGGAGTCTCCAATGAGCAGTTCTTC
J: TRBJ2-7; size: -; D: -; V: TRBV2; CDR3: CASSRLEGSYEQYF; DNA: TGTGCCAGCAGCCGACTAGAAGGGTCCTACGAGCAGTACTTC
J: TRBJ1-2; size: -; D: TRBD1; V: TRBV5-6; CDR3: CASSLDGQAKGYTF; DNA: TGTGCCAGCAGCTTGGACGGACAGGCGAAGGGCTACACCTTC
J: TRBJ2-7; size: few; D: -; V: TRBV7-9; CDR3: CASTTAEGEQYF; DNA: TGTGCCAGCACCACCGCGGAGGGCGAGCAGTACTTC
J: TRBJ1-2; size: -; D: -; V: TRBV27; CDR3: CASSPRGPHGYTF; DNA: TGTGCCAGCAGTCCCCGTGGGCCTCATGGCTACACCTTC
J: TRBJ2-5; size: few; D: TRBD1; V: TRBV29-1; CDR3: CSVALGTGSRETQYF; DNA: TGCAGCGTTGCATTAGGGACAGGGAGTAGAGAGACCCAGTACTTC
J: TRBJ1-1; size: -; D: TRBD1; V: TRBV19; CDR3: CASSTRQGVVRWDAEAFF; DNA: TGTGCCAGTAGTACTCGACAGGGAGTAGTGCGCTGGGACGCTGAAGCTTTCTTT
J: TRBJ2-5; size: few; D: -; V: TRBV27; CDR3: CASSLWRDQETQYF; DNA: TGTGCCAGCAGTTTATGGCGGGACCAAGAGACCCAGTACTTC